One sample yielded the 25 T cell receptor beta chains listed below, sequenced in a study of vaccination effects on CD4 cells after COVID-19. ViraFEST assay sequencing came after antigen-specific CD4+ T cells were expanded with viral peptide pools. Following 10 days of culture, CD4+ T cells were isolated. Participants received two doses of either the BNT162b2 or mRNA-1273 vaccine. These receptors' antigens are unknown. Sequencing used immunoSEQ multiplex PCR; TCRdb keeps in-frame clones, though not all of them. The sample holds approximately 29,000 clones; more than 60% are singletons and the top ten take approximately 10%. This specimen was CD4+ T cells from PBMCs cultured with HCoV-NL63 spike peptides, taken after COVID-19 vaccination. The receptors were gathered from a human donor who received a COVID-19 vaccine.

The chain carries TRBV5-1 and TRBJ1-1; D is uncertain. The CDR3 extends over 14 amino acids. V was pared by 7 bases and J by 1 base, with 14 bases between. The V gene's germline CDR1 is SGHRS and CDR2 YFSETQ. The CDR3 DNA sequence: TGCGCCAGCGGAAGAGCGGTCGAGAACACTGAAGCTTTCTTT. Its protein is CASGRAVENTEAFF.

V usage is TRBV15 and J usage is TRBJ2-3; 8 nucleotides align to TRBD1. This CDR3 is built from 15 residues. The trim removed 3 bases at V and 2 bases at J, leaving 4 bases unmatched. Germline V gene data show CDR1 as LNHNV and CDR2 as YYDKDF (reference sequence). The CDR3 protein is CATSRGQGATDTQYF. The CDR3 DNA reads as TGTGCCACCAGCAGGGGGCAGGGGGCCACAGATACGCAGTATTTT.

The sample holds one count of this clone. For the CDR3, the DNA is TGCGCCAGCAGCTTGGTAGGGACAGGGTATGGAAACACCATATATTTT. Its translation: CASSLVGTGYGNTIYF. This chain joins TRBV5-1 and TRBJ1-3; TRBD1 aligns across 9 bases. CDR1 and CDR2 from the germline V gene are SGHRS and YFSETQ. J was trimmed by 3 bases and V by 0 bases; bases with no gene match: 4. The CDR3 spans 16 residues.

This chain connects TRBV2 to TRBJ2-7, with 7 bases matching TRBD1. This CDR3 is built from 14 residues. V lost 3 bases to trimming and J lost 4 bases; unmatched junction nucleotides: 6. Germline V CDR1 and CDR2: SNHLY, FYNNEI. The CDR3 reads CASSDSGGTYEQYF. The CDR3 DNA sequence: TGTGCCAGCAGTGATTCAGGGGGTACGTACGAGCAGTACTTC.

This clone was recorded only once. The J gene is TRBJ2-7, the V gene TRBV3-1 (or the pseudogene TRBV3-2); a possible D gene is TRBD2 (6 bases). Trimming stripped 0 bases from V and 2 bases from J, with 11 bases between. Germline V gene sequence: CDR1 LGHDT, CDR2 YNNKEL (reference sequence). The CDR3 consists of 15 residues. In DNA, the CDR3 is TGTGCCAGCAGCCAAGAAGGAGGGTGGGCCTACGAGCAGTACTTC. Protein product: CASSQEGGWAYEQYF.

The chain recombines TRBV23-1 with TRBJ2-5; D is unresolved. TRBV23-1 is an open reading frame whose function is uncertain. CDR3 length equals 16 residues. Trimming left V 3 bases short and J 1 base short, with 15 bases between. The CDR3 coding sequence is TGCGCCAGCAGTCATCGGATGCCCAGTACCCAAGAGACCCAGTACTTC. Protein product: CASSHRMPSTQETQYF.

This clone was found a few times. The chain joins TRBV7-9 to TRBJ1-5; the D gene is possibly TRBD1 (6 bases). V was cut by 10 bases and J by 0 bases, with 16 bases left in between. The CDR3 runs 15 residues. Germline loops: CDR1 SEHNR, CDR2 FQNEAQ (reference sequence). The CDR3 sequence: CATEDSPYSNQPQHF. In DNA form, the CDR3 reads TGTGCCACCGAGGACAGCCCTTATAGCAATCAGCCCCAGCATTTT.

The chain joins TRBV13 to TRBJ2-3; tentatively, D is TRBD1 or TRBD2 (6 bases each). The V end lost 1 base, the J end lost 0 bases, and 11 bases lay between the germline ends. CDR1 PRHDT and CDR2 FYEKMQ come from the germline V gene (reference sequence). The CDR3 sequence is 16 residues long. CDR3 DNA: TGTGCCAGCAGCTTAGTCACGGGGGCGAGCACAGATACGCAGTATTTT. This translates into CASSLVTGASTDTQYF.

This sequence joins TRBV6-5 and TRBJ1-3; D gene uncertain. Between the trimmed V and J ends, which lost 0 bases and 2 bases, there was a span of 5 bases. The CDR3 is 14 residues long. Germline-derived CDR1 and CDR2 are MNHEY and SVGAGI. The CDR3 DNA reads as TGTGCCAGCAGTTACTCTGTAGCTGGAAACACCATATATTTT. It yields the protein CASSYSVAGNTIYF.

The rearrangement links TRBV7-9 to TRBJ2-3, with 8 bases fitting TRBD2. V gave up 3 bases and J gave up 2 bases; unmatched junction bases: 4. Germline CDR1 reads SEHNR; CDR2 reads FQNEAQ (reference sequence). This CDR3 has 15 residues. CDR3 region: CASSLASGFTDTQYF. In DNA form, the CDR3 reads TGTGCCAGCAGCTTGGCTAGCGGGTTCACAGATACGCAGTATTTT.

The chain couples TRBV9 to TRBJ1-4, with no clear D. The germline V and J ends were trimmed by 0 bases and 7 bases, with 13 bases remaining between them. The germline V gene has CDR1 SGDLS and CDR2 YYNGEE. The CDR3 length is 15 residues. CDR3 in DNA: TGTGCCAGCAGCGTAGGGACGGTGAATACTGAAAAACTGTTTTTT. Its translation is CASSVGTVNTEKLFF.

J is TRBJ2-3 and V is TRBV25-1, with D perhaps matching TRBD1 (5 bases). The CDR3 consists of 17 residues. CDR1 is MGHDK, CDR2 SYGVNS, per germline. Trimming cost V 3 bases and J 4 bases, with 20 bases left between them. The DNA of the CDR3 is TGTGCCAGCAGTGATTCCAGGGCGAGCCTCCGGCCAGATACGCAGTATTTT. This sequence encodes CASSDSRASLRPDTQYF.

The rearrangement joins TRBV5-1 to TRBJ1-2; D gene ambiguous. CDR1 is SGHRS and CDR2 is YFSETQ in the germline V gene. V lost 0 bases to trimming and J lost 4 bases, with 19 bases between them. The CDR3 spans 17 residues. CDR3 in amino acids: CASSLDPPWGIGYGYTF. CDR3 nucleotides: TGCGCCAGCAGCTTGGACCCCCCTTGGGGAATTGGCTATGGCTACACCTTC.

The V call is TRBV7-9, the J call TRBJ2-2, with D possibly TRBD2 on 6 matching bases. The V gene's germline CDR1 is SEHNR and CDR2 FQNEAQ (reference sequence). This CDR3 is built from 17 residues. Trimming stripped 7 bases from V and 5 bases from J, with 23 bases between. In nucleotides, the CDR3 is TGTGCCAGCACCTCTAATGAGCGCATCGGAGGGACCGGGGAGCTGTTTTTT. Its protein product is CASTSNERIGGTGELFF.

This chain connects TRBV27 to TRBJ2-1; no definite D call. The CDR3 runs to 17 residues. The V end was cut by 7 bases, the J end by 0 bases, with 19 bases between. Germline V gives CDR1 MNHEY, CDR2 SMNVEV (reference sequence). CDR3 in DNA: TGTGCCAGCACCTGGACGGGTTCTAAAATCTCCTACAATGAGCAGTTCTTC. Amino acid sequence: CASTWTGSKISYNEQFF.

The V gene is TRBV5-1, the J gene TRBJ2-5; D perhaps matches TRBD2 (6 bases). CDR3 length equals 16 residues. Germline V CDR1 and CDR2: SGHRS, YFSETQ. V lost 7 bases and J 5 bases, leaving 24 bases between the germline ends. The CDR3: CASSVGALAGLETQYF. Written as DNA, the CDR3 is TGCGCCAGCTCGGTCGGGGCCCTGGCGGGATTGGAGACCCAGTACTTC.

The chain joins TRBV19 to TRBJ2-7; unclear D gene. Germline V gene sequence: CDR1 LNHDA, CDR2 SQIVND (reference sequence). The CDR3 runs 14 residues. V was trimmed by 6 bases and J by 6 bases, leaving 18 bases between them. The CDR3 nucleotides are TGTGCCAGTAGATCAGTGAATTTTGGCGGCGAGCAGTACTTC. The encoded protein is CASRSVNFGGEQYF. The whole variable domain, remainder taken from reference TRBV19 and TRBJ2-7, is DGGITQSPKYLFRKEGQNVTLSCEQNLNHDAMYWYRQDPGQGLRLIYYSQIVNDFQKGDIAEGYSVSREKKESFPLTVTSAQKNPTAFYLCASRSVNFGGEQYFGPGTRLTVT.

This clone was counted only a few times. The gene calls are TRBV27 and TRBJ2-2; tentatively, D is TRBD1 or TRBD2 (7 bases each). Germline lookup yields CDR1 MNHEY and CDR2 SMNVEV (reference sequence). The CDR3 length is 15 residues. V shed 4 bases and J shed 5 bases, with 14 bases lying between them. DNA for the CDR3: TGTGCCAGCAGTTGGGAGGGGGCGGTTACCGGGGAGCTGTTTTTT. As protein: CASSWEGAVTGELFF.

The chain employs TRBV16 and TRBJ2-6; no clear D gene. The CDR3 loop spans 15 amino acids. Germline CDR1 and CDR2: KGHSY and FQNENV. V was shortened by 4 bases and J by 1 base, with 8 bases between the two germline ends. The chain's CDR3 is CASSPDPSGANVLTF. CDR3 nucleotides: TGTGCCAGCAGCCCGGACCCTTCTGGGGCCAACGTCCTGACTTTC.

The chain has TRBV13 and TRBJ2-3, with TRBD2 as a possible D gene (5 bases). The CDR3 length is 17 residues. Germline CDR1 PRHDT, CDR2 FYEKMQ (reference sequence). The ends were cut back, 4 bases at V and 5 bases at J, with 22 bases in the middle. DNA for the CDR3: TGTGCCAGCAGCTCTGAATTCGGGGTCCAGCGAGTAGATACGCAGTATTTT. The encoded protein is CASSSEFGVQRVDTQYF.

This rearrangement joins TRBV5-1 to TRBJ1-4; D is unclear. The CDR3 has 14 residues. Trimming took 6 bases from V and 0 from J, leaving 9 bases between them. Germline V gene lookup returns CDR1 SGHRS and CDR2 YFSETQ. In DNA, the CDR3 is TGCGCCAGCACCCCAGGTTCAACTAATGAAAAACTGTTTTTT. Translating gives CASTPGSTNEKLFF.

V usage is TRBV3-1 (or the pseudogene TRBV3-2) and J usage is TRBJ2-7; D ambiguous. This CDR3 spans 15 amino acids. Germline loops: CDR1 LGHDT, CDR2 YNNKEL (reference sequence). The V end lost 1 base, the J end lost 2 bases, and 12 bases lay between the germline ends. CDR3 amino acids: CASSQGVGNPYEQYF. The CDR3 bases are TGTGCCAGCAGCCAAGGGGTGGGGAACCCCTACGAGCAGTACTTC.

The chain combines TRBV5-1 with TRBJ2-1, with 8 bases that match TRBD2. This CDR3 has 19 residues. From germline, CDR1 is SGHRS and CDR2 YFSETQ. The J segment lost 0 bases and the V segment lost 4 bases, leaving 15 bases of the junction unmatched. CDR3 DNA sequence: TGCGCCAGCAGCGGAACAGCGGGGGCCTCGATAAGCTCCTACAATGAGCAGTTCTTC. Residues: CASSGTAGASISSYNEQFF. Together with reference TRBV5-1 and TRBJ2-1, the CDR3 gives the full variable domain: KAGVTQTPRYLIKTRGQQVTLSCSPISGHRSVSWYQQTPGQGLQFLFEYFSETQRNKGNFPGRFSGRQFSNSRSEMNVSTLELGDSALYLCASSGTAGASISSYNEQFFGPGTRLTVL.

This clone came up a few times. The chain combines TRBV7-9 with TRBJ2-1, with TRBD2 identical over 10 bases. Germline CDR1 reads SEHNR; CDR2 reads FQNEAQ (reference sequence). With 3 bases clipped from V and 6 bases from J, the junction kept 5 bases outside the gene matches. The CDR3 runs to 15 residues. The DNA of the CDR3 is TGTGCCAGCAGCTTGGAGCGGGAGGGCCGCAATGAGCAGTTCTTC. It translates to CASSLEREGRNEQFF.

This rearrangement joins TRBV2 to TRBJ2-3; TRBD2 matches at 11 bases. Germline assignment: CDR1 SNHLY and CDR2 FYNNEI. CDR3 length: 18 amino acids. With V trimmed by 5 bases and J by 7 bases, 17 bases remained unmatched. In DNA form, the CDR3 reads TGTGCCAGCAGTACTAGCGGGGGTGCAAATAATAGACCTAATACGCAGTATTTT. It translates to CASSTSGGANNRPNTQYF.